These 25 T cell receptor beta chains share one sample of origin, sequenced in a study of blood T cell repertoires in COVID-19. TCRdb's table, derived via immunoSEQ multiplex PCR, lists solely in-frame clones and lacks some. The data show some 120,000 clones, with around 80% seen just once and roughly 1.8% held by the top ten. Sequenced sample: peripheral blood. The source is a man in his 70s with acute or convalescent COVID-19.

The chain uses TRBV2 and TRBJ1-1; no clear D. The CDR3 covers 11 residues. CDR1 and CDR2 (germline): SNHLY, FYNNEI. The germline V and J ends were trimmed by 5 bases and 11 bases, with 12 bases remaining between them. The CDR3 DNA follows: TGTGCCAGCAGTTTACGAGGTGAGGCTTTCTTT. This codes for CASSLRGEAFF.

V usage is TRBV27 and J usage is TRBJ2-5; 9 bases line up with TRBD2. Germline CDR1 MNHEY, CDR2 SMNVEV (reference sequence). The CDR3 is 16 amino acids. The V and J ends lost 2 bases and 0 bases, in that order; junction bases with no gene match: 4. The CDR3 sequence is CASSLGGGGDQETQYF. The CDR3 DNA reads TGTGCCAGCAGTTTAGGTGGCGGGGGGGACCAAGAGACCCAGTACTTC.

The chain joins TRBV3-1 (or the pseudogene TRBV3-2) to TRBJ1-4, with D unclear. This CDR3 spans 14 amino acids. Germline loops: CDR1 LGHDT, CDR2 YNNKEL (reference sequence). V lost 4 bases and J lost 0, with 6 bases in between. The CDR3 is CASSPTPTNEKLFF. CDR3 sequence (DNA): TGTGCCAGCAGCCCTACCCCAACTAATGAAAAACTGTTTTTT.

V gene TRBV2 combines with J gene TRBJ1-6; 8 bases line up with TRBD1. Germline CDR1 reads SNHLY; CDR2 reads FYNNEI. The CDR3 consists of 14 residues. Unmatched junction bases numbered 5, after V lost 6 bases and J lost 7 bases. The CDR3 DNA follows: TGTGCCAGCAGCAGGGGACAGGCGAATTCACCCCTCCACTTT. This translates into CASSRGQANSPLHF.

In DNA form, the CDR3 reads TGTGCCATCAGTGAGCGAAGCCAGGGGTCAGGGCAGTTCTTC. Translating gives CAISERSQGSGQFF. The chain couples TRBV10-3 to TRBJ2-1; weak D call: TRBD1 (6 bases). The CDR3 runs to 14 residues. CDR1 is ENHRY and CDR2 is SYGVKD in the germline V gene. V lost 2 bases, J lost 12 bases, and 17 bases lay in between.

The CDR3 sequence: CASSLSDSSSGNTIYF. CDR3 DNA: TGTGCCAGCTCACTCTCAGACAGCAGCTCTGGAAACACCATATATTTT. The J gene is TRBJ1-3, the V gene TRBV18, with D possibly matching TRBD1 (5 bases). CDR1 is KGHSH and CDR2 is LQKENI in the germline V gene. There are 16 residues in the CDR3. V shed 4 bases and J shed 0 bases, with 13 bases lying between them.

This chain links TRBV5-1 with TRBJ2-2; possibly TRBD1 for D (5 bases). CDR1 is SGHRS, CDR2 YFSETQ, per germline. Trimming removed 3 bases from V and 0 bases from J, with 12 bases in between. The CDR3 sequence is 16 residues long. The CDR3 loop reads CASSSRQTPNTGELFF. CDR3 bases: TGCGCCAGCAGCTCCCGACAGACCCCGAACACCGGGGAGCTGTTTTTT.

The rearrangement links TRBV6-6 to TRBJ2-2; 11 positions match TRBD1. This CDR3 is 15 amino acids long. In germline, CDR1 is MNHNY, CDR2 SVGAGI (reference sequence). Losses at the gene ends were 6 bases for V and 6 bases for J; bases not matched to a gene: 6. The CDR3 sequence: CASRKGQGEAGELFF. CDR3 DNA sequence: TGTGCCAGCAGGAAGGGACAGGGGGAGGCCGGGGAGCTGTTTTTT.

The chain links TRBV29-1 to TRBJ2-3, with 10 bases aligning to TRBD2. Per the germline V gene, CDR1 is SQVTM and CDR2 is ANQGSEA. CDR3 length: 16 amino acids. J lost 3 bases, V lost 6 bases, and 12 bases had no gene match. The CDR3 reads CSVPRTSGVVTDTQYF. For the CDR3, the DNA is TGCAGCGTCCCGCGAACTAGCGGGGTGGTTACAGATACGCAGTATTTT.

V and J are TRBV6-5 and TRBJ1-1; 7 nucleotides align to TRBD1. With V trimmed by 6 bases and J by 10 bases, 8 bases remained unmatched. This CDR3 spans 12 amino acids. Germline assignment: CDR1 MNHEY and CDR2 SVGAGI. The CDR3 coding sequence is TGTGCCAGCAGAAAAACAGGGGATAGAGCTTTCTTT. As protein: CASRKTGDRAFF.

The V and J genes are TRBV19 and TRBJ1-5; D might be TRBD1 (6 bases). Trimming took 1 base from V and 0 from J, leaving 10 bases between them. Germline V gene sequence: CDR1 LNHDA, CDR2 SQIVND (reference sequence). The CDR3 has 16 amino acids. Here the CDR3 DNA reads TGTGCCAGTAGTATAGGGACAGTTTATAGCAATCAGCCCCAGCATTTT. Translating it yields CASSIGTVYSNQPQHF.

Written as DNA, the CDR3 is TGTGCCAGCAGCTTAGCGCTATGGCTTAGCGGAAGCACAGATACGCAGTATTTT. Translating it yields CASSLALWLSGSTDTQYF. V and J are TRBV7-9 and TRBJ2-3, with D tentatively TRBD2 (6 bases). The germline V and J ends were trimmed by 0 bases and 0 bases, with 16 bases remaining between them. Germline CDR1 and CDR2: SEHNR and FQNEAQ (reference sequence). The CDR3 sequence is 18 residues long.

This clone was counted many times. V and J are TRBV7-8 and TRBJ2-5; maybe TRBD2 (5 bases). CDR1 is SGHVS, CDR2 FQNEAQ, per germline. Trimming left V 2 bases short and J 5 bases short, with 18 bases between. This CDR3 contains 16 residues. The CDR3 here is CASSLSARRVGETQYF. In DNA, the CDR3 is TGTGCCAGCAGCTTATCCGCCCGGCGGGTCGGGGAGACCCAGTACTTC.

The J gene is TRBJ2-1, the V gene TRBV18; 7 nucleotides align to TRBD2. The V gene's germline CDR1 is KGHSH and CDR2 LQKENI. This CDR3 is 14 amino acids long. J gave up 6 bases and V 6 bases, and 8 bases lay outside the gene matches. The CDR3 sequence is CASSRGLVGNEQFF. CDR3 sequence (DNA): TGTGCCAGCTCTCGCGGACTAGTAGGCAATGAGCAGTTCTTC.

This sequence joins TRBV6-5 and TRBJ1-1, with D maybe TRBD1 (5 bases). CDR1 and CDR2 from the germline V gene are MNHEY and SVGAGI. Deletions cut 5 bases from V and 10 bases from J, with 20 bases between. CDR3 size: 14 residues. The CDR3 spells CASSRWGQGGTAFF. The CDR3 region has the DNA TGTGCCAGCAGTAGGTGGGGCCAGGGAGGCACAGCTTTCTTT.

This clone was counted a single time. The rearrangement joins TRBV15 to TRBJ2-1, with 13 bases aligning to TRBD2. V gave up 0 bases and J gave up 11 bases; unmatched junction bases: 7. CDR1 and CDR2 (germline): LNHNV, YYDKDF (reference sequence). This CDR3 comprises 16 residues. The CDR3 bases are TGTGCCACCAGCAGAGATCTGACTAGCGGGGGGCTTCAGCAGTTCTTC. This gives the protein CATSRDLTSGGLQQFF.

The J gene is TRBJ2-1, the V gene TRBV5-5, with 10 bases matching TRBD2. The length of the CDR3 is 15 residues. Per the germline V gene, CDR1 is SGHKS and CDR2 is YYEKEE (reference sequence). The trim removed 0 bases at V and 3 bases at J, leaving 0 bases unmatched. The CDR3, as DNA: TGTGCCAGCAGCTTGGTAGCGGGGGGCTACAATGAGCAGTTCTTC. The encoded protein is CASSLVAGGYNEQFF.

CDR3 DNA: TGCGCCAGCAGCTTGGGGACTGGGTGGGCTTTCTTT. Protein product: CASSLGTGWAFF. J is TRBJ1-1 and V is TRBV5-1; D unresolved. V gave up 0 bases and J gave up 11 bases, with 11 bases separating them. CDR3 size: 12 residues. Germline-derived CDR1 and CDR2 are SGHRS and YFSETQ.

This chain links TRBV5-1 with TRBJ2-7, with 9 bases that match TRBD1. From germline, CDR1 is SGHRS and CDR2 YFSETQ. Trimming at V came to 4 bases and at J to 5 bases, leaving 7 bases not matched to a gene. The length of the CDR3 is 14 residues. Written as DNA, the CDR3 is TGCGCCAGCAGCCTTTGGACAGGGGACAACGAGCAGTACTTC. Protein sequence: CASSLWTGDNEQYF.

This chain links TRBV12-3 or TRBV12-4 with TRBJ1-1, with D perhaps matching TRBD1 (5 bases). This CDR3 contains 13 residues. The V end lost 3 bases, the J end lost 1 base, and 6 bases lay between the germline ends. Here the CDR3 reads CASSLQGNTEAFF. In DNA form, the CDR3 reads TGTGCCAGCAGTTTGCAGGGGAACACTGAAGCTTTCTTT.

The V gene is TRBV3-1 (or the pseudogene TRBV3-2), the J gene TRBJ1-2, with D tentatively TRBD1 (5 bases). Trimming removed 0 bases from V and 3 bases from J, with 11 bases in between. Germline V gene sequence: CDR1 LGHDT, CDR2 YNNKEL (reference sequence). The CDR3 runs 15 residues. This CDR3 is CASSQESRVDYGYTF. The CDR3 coding sequence is TGTGCCAGCAGCCAAGAGAGCAGGGTGGACTATGGCTACACCTTC.

This clone was recorded a few times. This sequence joins TRBV7-3 and TRBJ2-2, with D possibly TRBD2 on 6 matching bases. Looked up from germline, CDR1 is SGHTA and CDR2 is FQGTGA. The CDR3 contains 14 residues. Trimming cost V 10 bases and J 2 bases, with 14 bases left between them. The CDR3 sequence is CATSRDFNTGELFF. The DNA for the CDR3 is TGTGCCACCTCCCGGGACTTTAACACCGGGGAGCTGTTTTTT.

This clone was seen repeatedly, ten times or more. This chain joins TRBV30 and TRBJ1-2; the D gene is possibly TRBD1 (6 bases). Germline V gene data show CDR1 as GTSNPN and CDR2 as SVGIG (reference sequence). Trimming left V 5 bases short and J 8 bases short, with 12 bases between. The CDR3 length is 11 residues. The CDR3 DNA follows: TGTGCCTGGGGGGGGCTCGGAGGCTACACCTTC. As protein: CAWGGLGGYTF.

The chain joins TRBV6-1 to TRBJ1-2; D unclear. This CDR3 spans 15 amino acids. V lost 0 bases and J lost 8, with 16 bases in between. Germline lookup yields CDR1 MNHNS and CDR2 SASEGT. The CDR3: CASSEAGTAGIGYTF. The CDR3 nucleotides are TGTGCCAGCAGTGAAGCCGGCACAGCGGGGATCGGCTACACCTTC.

This chain links TRBV19 with TRBJ1-1; 8 bases match TRBD1. The CDR3 sequence is 16 residues long. Per germline, CDR1 LNHDA and CDR2 SQIVND (reference sequence). The ends lost 10 bases at V and 0 bases at J; junction bases unmatched: 13. CDR3 protein: CATRRTGQIMNTEAFF. In DNA, the CDR3 is TGTGCCACCAGAAGGACAGGGCAAATCATGAACACTGAAGCTTTCTTT.